A selection of T cell receptor beta chains follows, all from one sample in a study of shared clonotypes between healthy human individuals. This table comes from immunoSEQ multiplex PCR, and its TCRdb copy is limited to in-frame clones, with some not included. The sample has under 2,000,000 clones, about 95% seen once. The sample was naive CD8+ T cells sorted from blood. The receptors here all came from a man aged 18 to 30 in good health. Each CDR3 is given with its conserved first and last residue. The D gene is left open where the match is weak. The size of a clone is reported for some rows only, either as once, few or many, or as a class for expanded clones.

TRBJ2-1,-,TRBV9,-,CASSVATGVEQFF,TGTGCCAGCAGCGTAGCTACGGGGGTCGAGCAGTTCTTC
TRBJ1-2,TRBD1,TRBV29-1,-,CSVPTGGGYTF,TGCAGCGTTCCAACAGGGGGTGGCTACACCTTC
TRBJ1-2,TRBD1,TRBV18,-,CASSPRQGVDYGYTF,TGTGCCAGCTCACCCCGACAGGGGGTGGACTATGGCTACACCTTC
TRBJ1-1,-,TRBV4-2,-,CASSQDPIFHENTEAFF,TGTGCCAGCAGCCAAGATCCCATCTTCCACGAGAACACTGAAGCTTTCTTT
TRBJ2-7,-,TRBV9,-,CASSDQNYEQYF,TGTGCCAGCAGCGATCAAAACTACGAGCAGTACTTC
TRBJ1-6,-,TRBV7-3,-,CASSLLGSNSPLHF,TGTGCCAGCAGCTTATTGGGCAGTAATTCACCCCTCCACTTT
TRBJ2-3,TRBD2,TRBV27,-,CASSLNPGLGASTDTQYF,TGTGCCAGCAGTTTGAACCCCGGACTAGGGGCTAGCACAGATACGCAGTATTTT
TRBJ1-5,TRBD1,TRBV10-3,few,CAISESRQGDQPQHF,TGTGCCATCAGTGAGTCGAGACAGGGAGATCAGCCCCAGCATTTT
TRBJ2-5,-,TRBV30,-,CAWSVPGGQGETQYF,TGTGCCTGGAGTGTACCCGGGGGGCAGGGAGAGACCCAGTACTTC
TRBJ2-2,-,TRBV28,-,CASSPRLGKTGELFF,TGTGCCAGCAGTCCCCGACTAGGGAAAACCGGGGAGCTGTTTTTT
TRBJ2-5,TRBD1,TRBV5-4,-,CARRDRETQYF,TGTGCCAGGAGGGACAGGGAGACCCAGTACTTC
TRBJ2-7,-,TRBV4-1,-,CASSHQGREQYF,TGCGCCAGCAGCCACCAGGGACGCGAGCAGTACTTC
TRBJ2-7,TRBD1,TRBV7-9,-,CASSSGQGRIYEQYF,TGTGCCAGCAGCTCAGGACAGGGCAGGATCTACGAGCAGTACTTC
TRBJ2-1,TRBD1,TRBV6-1,-,CASSADRDTYNEQFF,TGTGCCAGCAGTGCCGACAGGGATACCTACAATGAGCAGTTCTTC
TRBJ2-5,TRBD2,TRBV9,-,CASSTGLAKETQYF,TGTGCCAGCAGCACGGGACTAGCAAAAGAGACCCAGTACTTC
TRBJ2-7,TRBD2,TRBV28,-,CASSLSSGRVYEQYF,TGTGCCAGCAGTTTATCTAGCGGGAGGGTTTACGAGCAGTACTTC
TRBJ2-2,-,TRBV2,-,CASVGPNTGELFF,TGTGCCAGCGTCGGACCCAACACCGGGGAGCTGTTTTTT
TRBJ1-2,TRBD1,TRBV15,-,CATSRVRGQDYGYTF,TGTGCCACCAGCAGAGTCAGGGGGCAGGACTATGGCTACACCTTC
TRBJ1-2,-,TRBV7-8,-,CASSLEAGLGGYTF,TGTGCCAGCAGCTTAGAAGCGGGACTCGGTGGCTACACCTTC
TRBJ2-1,-,TRBV30,-,CAWSALGSYNEQFF,TGTGCCTGGAGTGCGCTCGGCAGTTACAATGAGCAGTTCTTC